Sequencing of this T cell receptor beta chain was carried out in a study of shared clonotypes between healthy human individuals. Method: immunoSEQ multiplex PCR; TCRdb's copy keeps in-frame clones and lacks some. Of 470,000 or so clones listed, 60% to 80% are singletons. CDR3 length equals 13 residues. Trimming cost V 3 bases and J 2 bases, with 8 bases left between them. Germline V gives CDR1 MNHNS, CDR2 SASEGT. This sequence originates from a woman aged 40 to 50 in good health. Some clones in this sample may be carry-over from other donors' samples. Sequenced input: PBMCs. The chain couples TRBV6-1 to TRBJ2-7, with D uncertain. CDR3 nucleotides: TGTGCCAGCAGTGACGGACGGACCTACGAGCAGTACTTC. Its protein product is CASSDGRTYEQYF.